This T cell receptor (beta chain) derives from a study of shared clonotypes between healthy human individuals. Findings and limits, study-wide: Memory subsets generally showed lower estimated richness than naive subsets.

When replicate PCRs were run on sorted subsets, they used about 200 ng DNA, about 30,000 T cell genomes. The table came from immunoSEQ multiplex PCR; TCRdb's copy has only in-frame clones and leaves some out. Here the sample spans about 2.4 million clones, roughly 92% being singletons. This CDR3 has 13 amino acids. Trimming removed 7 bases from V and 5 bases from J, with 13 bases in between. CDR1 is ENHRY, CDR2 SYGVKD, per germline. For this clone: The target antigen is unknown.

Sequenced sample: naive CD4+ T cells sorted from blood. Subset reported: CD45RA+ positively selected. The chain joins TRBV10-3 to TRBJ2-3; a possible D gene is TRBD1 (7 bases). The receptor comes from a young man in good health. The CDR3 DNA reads TGTGCCATCATGGAGGGGGCGAAAGATACGCAGTATTTT. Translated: CAIMEGAKDTQYF.